Listed here are 9 T cell receptor beta chains from one sample, sequenced in a study of STAT5B mutations in CD4+ large granular lymphocyte leukemia. Generated by immunoSEQ multiplex PCR, the TCRdb table keeps only in-frame clones and is missing some. The sample lists around 47,000 clones, about 80% occurring once. The sequencing sample was made of CD4+ T cells from blood buffy coats. These receptors all stem from a human donor in good health.

The chain has TRBV5-1 and TRBJ1-1, with a tentative D call TRBD1 (5 bases). The CDR3 contains 15 residues. The germline CDR1 and CDR2 sequences are SGHRS and YFSETQ. V was clipped by 1 base and J by 1 base, with 11 bases between them. The CDR3 loop is CASSLRTLQNTEAFF. CDR3 nucleotide sequence: TGCGCCAGCAGCTTGAGGACACTTCAGAACACTGAAGCTTTCTTT.

The gene calls are TRBV19 and TRBJ1-5; 9 nucleotides align to TRBD1. V lost 7 bases and J lost 9; bases outside the gene matches: 10. Germline CDR1 is LNHDA and CDR2 is SQIVND (reference sequence). The CDR3 length is 14 residues. CDR3 protein: CASTLRGQGAPQHF. The CDR3 DNA sequence: TGTGCCAGTACCCTCAGGGGACAGGGCGCGCCCCAGCATTTT.

Note on this clone: The junction and the germline gene differ at one end; a read error may be behind it. The V call is TRBV28, the J call TRBJ1-1; D possibly corresponds to TRBD1 (5 bases). CDR3 length: 14 residues. Looked up from germline, CDR1 is MDHEN and CDR2 is SYDVKM. This CDR3 is CASSLWTFRTEAFF. The CDR3 DNA reads TGTGCCAGCAGCTTATGGACATTCCGGACTGAAGCTTTCTTT.

CDR3: CAISEPGGYEQYF. CDR3 bases: TGTGCCATCAGTGAACCAGGGGGCTACGAGCAGTACTTC. The chain recombines TRBV10-3 with TRBJ2-7, with 7 bases matching TRBD1. Trimming cost V 3 bases and J 3 bases; bases outside gene matches: 2. CDR1 is ENHRY, CDR2 SYGVKD, per germline. The CDR3 has 13 amino acids.

This chain connects TRBV5-4 to TRBJ2-3, with D perhaps matching TRBD2 (7 bases). Germline V lookup: CDR1 SGHNT, CDR2 YYREEE (reference sequence). The length of the CDR3 is 16 residues. V was clipped by 4 bases and J by 4 bases, with 19 bases between them. As DNA, the CDR3 is TGTGCCAGCAGCCCCCTAAGGGGGGGGGAGGCAGATACGCAGTATTTT. It translates to CASSPLRGGEADTQYF.

Only one count was recorded for this clone. The V gene is TRBV29-1, the J gene TRBJ2-6, with a weak D call TRBD2 (6 bases). Germline V CDR1 and CDR2: SQVTM, ANQGSEA. The CDR3 totals 17 residues. The ends were cut back, 6 bases at V and 0 bases at J, with 18 bases in the middle. CDR3 protein: CSVTGGASPSGANVLTF. The CDR3 DNA is TGCAGCGTGACCGGGGGAGCAAGCCCCTCTGGGGCCAACGTCCTGACTTTC.

As regards this clone: Additional DNA sequences in this sample encode the identical CDR3. This sequence joins TRBV9 and TRBJ1-1; 7 bases map to TRBD1. Unmatched junction bases numbered 5, after V lost 2 bases and J lost 4 bases. Germline V gene lookup returns CDR1 SGDLS and CDR2 YYNGEE. There are 14 residues in the CDR3. CDR3 DNA sequence: TGTGCCAGCAGCGTCCGGCAGGGGGGCACTGAAGCTTTCTTT. Translated: CASSVRQGGTEAFF.

This sequence joins TRBV5-1 and TRBJ2-3; 12 bases are a match to TRBD2. The germline V gene has CDR1 SGHRS and CDR2 YFSETQ. V trimming: 3 bases; J trimming: 3 bases; junction bases outside the gene matches: 2. The CDR3 sequence is 15 residues long. The chain's CDR3 is CASSSGLAGTDTQYF. CDR3 coding DNA: TGCGCCAGCAGCTCAGGACTAGCGGGAACAGATACGCAGTATTTT.

This clone occurred a few times. A junction end diverges from the germline sequence, so it may reflect a read error. The gene calls are TRBV7-7 and TRBJ2-5; 12 bases are shared with TRBD2. The CDR3 totals 15 residues. The V gene's germline CDR1 is SSHAT and CDR2 FNYEAQ (reference sequence). The CDR3 here is CASSLAGGPLSTQYF. The CDR3 DNA sequence: TGTGCCAGCAGCCTAGCGGGGGGGCCCCTTTCGACCCAGTACTTC.